What follows are 14 T cell receptor beta chains derived from one specimen sequenced in a study of T cell responses to AZD1222 COVID-19 vaccine. TCRdb's table, derived via immunoSEQ multiplex PCR, lists solely in-frame clones and lacks some. The table has about 150,000 clones, roughly 88% seen once. This material consisted of peripheral blood, taken 28 days after the second AZD1222 dose. These receptors were obtained from an adult who received the AZD1222 COVID-19 vaccine.

V gene TRBV15 combines with J gene TRBJ1-5; the D is unclear. This CDR3 spans 14 amino acids. Between the trimmed V and J ends, which lost 7 bases and 0 bases, there was a span of 10 bases. Germline V gene lookup returns CDR1 LNHNV and CDR2 YYDKDF (reference sequence). The CDR3 DNA follows: TGTGCCACCAATTCACAGTATAGCAATCAGCCCCAGCATTTT. Protein: CATNSQYSNQPQHF.

This chain connects TRBV7-9 to TRBJ2-2, with a tentative D call TRBD2 (6 bases). In germline, CDR1 is SEHNR, CDR2 FQNEAQ (reference sequence). Trimming left V 8 bases short and J 2 bases short, with 15 bases between. The length of the CDR3 is 15 residues. CDR3 sequence reads: CASPIRDLNTGELFF. CDR3 nucleotides: TGTGCCAGCCCCATCCGGGACTTAAACACCGGGGAGCTGTTTTTT.

V gene TRBV5-1 combines with J gene TRBJ2-6, with D tentatively TRBD1 (5 bases). The CDR3 is made up of 16 amino acids. V was clipped by 4 bases and J by 0 bases, with 11 bases between them. From germline, CDR1 is SGHRS and CDR2 YFSETQ. CDR3 sequence reads: CASSKEDSSGANVLTF. CDR3 in DNA: TGCGCCAGCAGCAAAGAAGACAGCTCTGGGGCCAACGTCCTGACTTTC.

The chain couples TRBV4-2 to TRBJ2-5, with D possibly being TRBD1 or TRBD2 (5 bases each). Trimming cost V 3 bases and J 4 bases, with 6 bases left between them. Germline CDR1 is LGHNA and CDR2 is YNFKEQ. The length of the CDR3 is 12 residues. The CDR3, as DNA: TGTGCCAGCAGCCAGAGGGGAGAGACCCAGTACTTC. Amino acids: CASSQRGETQYF.

The V and J genes are TRBV3-1 (or the pseudogene TRBV3-2) and TRBJ2-2, with 7 bases identical to TRBD2. The ends lost 5 bases at V and 1 base at J; junction bases unmatched: 10. Looked up from germline, CDR1 is LGHDT and CDR2 is YNNKEL (reference sequence). The CDR3 runs 17 residues. The CDR3 DNA is TGTGCCAGCAGCTCCCTGGGTCTAGCGGAGAACACCGGGGAGCTGTTTTTT. Amino acid sequence: CASSSLGLAENTGELFF.

The genes are TRBV6-1 and TRBJ2-7; D perhaps matches TRBD1 (5 bases). Between the trimmed V and J ends, which lost 2 bases and 2 bases, there was a span of 16 bases. CDR3 length: 16 amino acids. Germline V gene sequence: CDR1 MNHNS, CDR2 SASEGT. CDR3 in DNA: TGTGCCAGCAGTGAAACGGCTGGGGCCTCTGCCTACGAGCAGTACTTC. Translated: CASSETAGASAYEQYF.

The gene calls are TRBV5-1 and TRBJ1-2; TRBD1 matches at 7 bases. J was trimmed by 5 bases and V by 0 bases; bases with no gene match: 4. In germline, CDR1 is SGHRS, CDR2 YFSETQ. The CDR3 spans 14 residues. The CDR3 DNA follows: TGCGCCAGCAGCTTGGTCACAGGGGAGTATGGCTACACCTTC. Protein sequence: CASSLVTGEYGYTF. The whole variable domain, remainder taken from reference TRBV5-1 and TRBJ1-2, is KAGVTQTPRYLIKTRGQQVTLSCSPISGHRSVSWYQQTPGQGLQFLFEYFSETQRNKGNFPGRFSGRQFSNSRSEMNVSTLELGDSALYLCASSLVTGEYGYTFGSGTRLTVV.

V gene TRBV7-9 combines with J gene TRBJ1-2, with 9 bases aligning to TRBD1. Germline V gives CDR1 SEHNR, CDR2 FQNEAQ (reference sequence). The junction had 1 base not matched to a gene; V was cut back by 3 bases and J by 2 bases. The CDR3 consists of 14 residues. This chain's CDR3 is CASSFGTGNYGYTF. The CDR3 nucleotides are TGTGCCAGCAGCTTCGGGACAGGGAACTATGGCTACACCTTC.

V gene TRBV28 combines with J gene TRBJ2-2; D could derive from TRBD1 or TRBD2 (5 bases each). This CDR3 is 17 amino acids long. Trimming removed 6 bases at V and 1 base at J, with 18 bases between. Germline CDR1 and CDR2: MDHEN and SYDVKM. This CDR3 reads CASSRDLQTQNTGELFF. DNA for the CDR3: TGTGCCAGCAGCCGGGACCTTCAAACCCAGAACACCGGGGAGCTGTTTTTT.

V gene TRBV30 combines with J gene TRBJ2-1; TRBD1 might be the D (7 bases). The CDR3 runs 13 residues. The ends were cut back, 2 bases at V and 15 bases at J, with 20 bases in the middle. The germline CDR1 and CDR2 sequences are GTSNPN and SVGIG (reference sequence). The CDR3 DNA reads TGTGCCTGGAGTCGCTATCAGGGGGGAATTTCGTTCTTC. It encodes CAWSRYQGGISFF.

The chain is built from TRBV7-2 and TRBJ2-1; 9 bases align to TRBD1. Germline V CDR1 and CDR2: SGHTA, FQGNSA. The V and J ends lost 4 bases and 7 bases, in that order; junction bases with no gene match: 11. CDR3 length: 16 amino acids. CDR3 region: CASSSRLQGAPNEQFF. DNA of the CDR3: TGTGCCAGCAGCTCCCGGCTACAGGGGGCCCCAAATGAGCAGTTCTTC.

This clone was seen only once. The rearrangement links TRBV5-6 to TRBJ1-2, with D hard to call. The CDR3 totals 15 residues. Trimming stripped 0 bases from V and 0 bases from J, with 9 bases between. Germline assignment: CDR1 SGHDT and CDR2 YYEEEE. The CDR3 DNA is TGTGCCAGCAGCTTGGTAGGACCCCCTAACTATGGCTACACCTTC. It codes for CASSLVGPPNYGYTF.

This clone appeared a single time. Other DNA sequences in the same sample also yield this CDR3. The rearrangement links TRBV27 to TRBJ1-5; possible D gene TRBD1, 5 bases. This CDR3 has 13 amino acids. Trimming pared 3 bases from V and 7 bases from J, leaving 10 bases between. Germline lookup yields CDR1 MNHEY and CDR2 SMNVEV (reference sequence). The CDR3 DNA follows: TGTGCCAGCAGTTTGAGGGGTCGGCAGCCCCAGCATTTT. This sequence encodes CASSLRGRQPQHF.

The chain has TRBV5-1 and TRBJ1-1; 9 bases fit TRBD1. CDR1 SGHRS and CDR2 YFSETQ come from the germline V gene. Unmatched junction bases numbered 3, after V lost 4 bases and J lost 5 bases. The CDR3 covers 13 residues. The CDR3, as DNA: TGCGCCAGCAGCCGAGGGACAGGGACTGAAGCTTTCTTT. It translates to CASSRGTGTEAFF.